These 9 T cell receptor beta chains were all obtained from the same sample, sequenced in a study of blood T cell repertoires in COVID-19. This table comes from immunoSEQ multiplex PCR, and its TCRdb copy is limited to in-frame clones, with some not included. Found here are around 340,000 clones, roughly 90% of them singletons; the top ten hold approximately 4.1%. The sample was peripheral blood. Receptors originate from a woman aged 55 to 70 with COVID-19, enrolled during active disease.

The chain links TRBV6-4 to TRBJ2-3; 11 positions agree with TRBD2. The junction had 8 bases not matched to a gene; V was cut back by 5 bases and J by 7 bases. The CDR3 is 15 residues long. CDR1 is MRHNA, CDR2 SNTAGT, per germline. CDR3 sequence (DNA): TGTGCCAGCAGTACTTCTAGCGGGGGGTTATATACGCAGTATTTT. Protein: CASSTSSGGLYTQYF.

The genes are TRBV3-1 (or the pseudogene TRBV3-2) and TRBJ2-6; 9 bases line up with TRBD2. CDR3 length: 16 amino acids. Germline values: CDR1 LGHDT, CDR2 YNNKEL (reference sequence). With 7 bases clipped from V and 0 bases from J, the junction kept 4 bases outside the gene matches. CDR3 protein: CASMTAGGSGANVLTF. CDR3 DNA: TGTGCCAGCATGACAGCGGGGGGCTCTGGGGCCAACGTCCTGACTTTC.

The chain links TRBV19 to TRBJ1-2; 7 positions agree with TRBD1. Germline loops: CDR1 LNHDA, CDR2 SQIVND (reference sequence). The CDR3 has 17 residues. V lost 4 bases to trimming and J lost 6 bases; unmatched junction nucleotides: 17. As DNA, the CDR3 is TGTGCCAGTAGTACTGGGCCAGGGGGGTTGTACCAGAATGGCTACACCTTC. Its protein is CASSTGPGGLYQNGYTF.

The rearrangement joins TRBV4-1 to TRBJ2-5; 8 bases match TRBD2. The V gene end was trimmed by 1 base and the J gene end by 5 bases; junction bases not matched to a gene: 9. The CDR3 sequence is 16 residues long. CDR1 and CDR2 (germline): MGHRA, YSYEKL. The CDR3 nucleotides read TGCGCCAGCAGCCAAGGGGGACTAGACGTGCTGGAGACCCAGTACTTC. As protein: CASSQGGLDVLETQYF.

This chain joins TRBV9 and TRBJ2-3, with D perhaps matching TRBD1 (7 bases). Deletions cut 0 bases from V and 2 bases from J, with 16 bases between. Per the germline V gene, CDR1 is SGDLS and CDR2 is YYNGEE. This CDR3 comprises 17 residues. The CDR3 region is CASSVDFAGQPTDTQYF. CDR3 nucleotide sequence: TGTGCCAGCAGCGTAGATTTTGCGGGACAGCCCACAGATACGCAGTATTTT.

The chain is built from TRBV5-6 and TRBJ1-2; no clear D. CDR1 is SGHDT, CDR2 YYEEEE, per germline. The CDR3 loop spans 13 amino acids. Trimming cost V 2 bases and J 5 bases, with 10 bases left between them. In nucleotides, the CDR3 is TGTGCCAGCAGCTTTAACCCTCGGTATGGCTACACCTTC. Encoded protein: CASSFNPRYGYTF.

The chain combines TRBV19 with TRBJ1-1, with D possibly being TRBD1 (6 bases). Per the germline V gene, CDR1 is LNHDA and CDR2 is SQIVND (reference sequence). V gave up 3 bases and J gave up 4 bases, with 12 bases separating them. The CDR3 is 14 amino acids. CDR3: CASSIGLDSTEAFF. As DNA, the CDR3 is TGTGCCAGTAGTATTGGGTTGGACAGCACTGAAGCTTTCTTT.

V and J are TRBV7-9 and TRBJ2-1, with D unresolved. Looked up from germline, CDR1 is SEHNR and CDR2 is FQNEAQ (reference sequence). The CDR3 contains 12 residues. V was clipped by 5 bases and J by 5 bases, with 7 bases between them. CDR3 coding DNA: TGTGCCAGCAGCGCTCGAGACAATGAGCAGTTCTTC. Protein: CASSARDNEQFF. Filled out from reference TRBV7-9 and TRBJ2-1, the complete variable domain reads DTGVSQNPRHKITKRGQNVTFRCDPISEHNRLYWYRQTLGQGPEFLTYFQNEAQLEKSRLLSDRFSAERPKGSFSTLEIQRTEQGDSAMYLCASSARDNEQFFGPGTRLTVL.

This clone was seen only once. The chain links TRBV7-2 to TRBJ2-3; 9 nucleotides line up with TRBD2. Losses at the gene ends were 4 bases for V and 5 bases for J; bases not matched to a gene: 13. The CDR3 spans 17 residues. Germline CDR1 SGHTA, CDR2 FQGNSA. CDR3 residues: CASSWHRGGGAKDTQYF. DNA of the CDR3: TGTGCCAGCAGCTGGCATAGGGGCGGGGGGGCAAAAGATACGCAGTATTTT.